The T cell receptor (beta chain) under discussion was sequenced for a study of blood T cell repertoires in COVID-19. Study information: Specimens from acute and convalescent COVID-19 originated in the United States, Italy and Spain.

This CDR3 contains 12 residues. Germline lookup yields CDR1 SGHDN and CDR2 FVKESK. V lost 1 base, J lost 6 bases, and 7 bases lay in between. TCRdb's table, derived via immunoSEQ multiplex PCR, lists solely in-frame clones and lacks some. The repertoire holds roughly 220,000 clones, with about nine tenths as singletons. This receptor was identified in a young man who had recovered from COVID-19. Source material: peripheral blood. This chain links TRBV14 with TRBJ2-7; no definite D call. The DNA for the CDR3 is TGTGCCAGCAGCCAAGGGTGGAGCGAGCAGTACTTC. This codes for CASSQGWSEQYF.